The T cell receptor (beta chain) under discussion was sequenced for a study of blood T cells in healthy people across ages. Every donor provided 7.5 to 10 milliliters of peripheral blood. This CDR3 region has 17 residues. V gave up 3 bases and J gave up 1 base, with 17 bases separating them. Germline assignment: CDR1 MGHDK and CDR2 SYGVNS. With a J-beta primer mix and a sample-barcoded 5' primer, a second PCR ran about 7 to 12 cycles. TCRdb recomputed calls from the 5' RACE reads with MiXCR, one row per CDR3 protein. The data show over 600,000 distinct CDR3 sequences, around a fifth seen once. Study-wide results and limits: Roughly linearly, TCR beta diversity per million T cells fell as age increased. Researchers deemed the diversity estimates from one million T cells underestimates.

The table lists this clonotype with a few counts. Its antigen is not identified. This receptor was taken from a man between 65 and 79 years old in good health. V is TRBV25-1 and J is TRBJ2-3; the D gene could be TRBD1 or TRBD2 (6 bases each). The specimen was blood. The CDR3 loop reads CASSDQLAPGGTDTQYF. The CDR3 DNA follows: TGTGCCAGCAGTGACCAACTAGCACCAGGGGGCACAGATACGCAGTATTTT.